One and the same sample provided the 22 T cell receptor beta chains below, sequenced in a study of blood T cell repertoires in COVID-19. Here immunoSEQ multiplex PCR was the method, and the copy in TCRdb shows in-frame clones only, minus some. The sample yields approximately 150,000 clones, 84% seen once. The sequencing input was peripheral blood. The receptor set was obtained from a woman older than 75 with COVID-19, enrolled during active disease.

The V gene is TRBV18, the J gene TRBJ1-2; no clear D. V dropped 2 bases and J dropped 8 bases, with 15 bases sitting between them. The CDR3 covers 14 residues. The germline V gene encodes CDR1 KGHSH and CDR2 LQKENI. In DNA, the CDR3 is TGTGCCAGCTCACCAACAGCCAGCCCCCAAGGCTACACCTTC. Protein product: CASSPTASPQGYTF.

This clone was recorded once. This sequence joins TRBV6-5 and TRBJ2-7, with 7 positions matching TRBD2. This CDR3 is 13 amino acids long. The V gene's germline CDR1 is MNHEY and CDR2 SVGAGI. Trimming at V came to 7 bases and at J to 9 bases, leaving 12 bases not matched to a gene. The CDR3 sequence: CASTLREGLAQYF. The CDR3 DNA reads TGTGCCAGCACCCTAAGGGAGGGGTTGGCGCAGTACTTC.

The CDR3 is CASSTASTDTQYF. DNA of the CDR3: TGCGCCAGTTCGACAGCTAGCACAGATACGCAGTATTTT. V and J are TRBV10-1 and TRBJ2-3; D perhaps matches TRBD1 (5 bases). Germline-derived CDR1 and CDR2 are WNHNN and SYGVQD (reference sequence). This CDR3 contains 13 residues. The V and J ends lost 9 bases and 0 bases respectively, with 10 bases between them.

The CDR3 nucleotides read TGTGCCAGCAGCTACGGACTAGGCCTCACCTACGAGCAGTACTTC. Translating gives CASSYGLGLTYEQYF. The chain has TRBV11-2 and TRBJ2-7; 7 bases match TRBD2. The germline V gene encodes CDR1 SGHAT and CDR2 FQNNGV. The CDR3 loop spans 15 amino acids. The ends lost 4 bases at V and 2 bases at J; junction bases unmatched: 8.

V is TRBV28 and J is TRBJ2-1; a possible D gene is TRBD1 (6 bases). Germline lookup yields CDR1 MDHEN and CDR2 SYDVKM. V lost 8 bases, J lost 4 bases, and 21 bases lay in between. The CDR3 totals 16 residues. The CDR3 region is CASLRGQNTQYNEQFF. The CDR3 bases are TGTGCCAGCCTTCGAGGACAGAACACTCAGTACAATGAGCAGTTCTTC.

The J gene is TRBJ2-7, the V gene TRBV6-5; TRBD2 matches 12 bases. CDR3 length: 15 residues. The germline V gene encodes CDR1 MNHEY and CDR2 SVGAGI. V gave up 8 bases and J gave up 0 bases; unmatched junction bases: 5. The CDR3 DNA reads as TGTGCCAGCTCGCGACTAGCGGGGGACTCCTACGAGCAGTACTTC. This codes for CASSRLAGDSYEQYF.

The rearrangement uses TRBV5-1 and TRBJ1-1; 9 bases match TRBD1. The CDR3 loop spans 15 amino acids. In germline, CDR1 is SGHRS, CDR2 YFSETQ. V shed 5 bases, J shed 3 bases, and the junction held 8 bases outside the gene matches. CDR3 in amino acids: CASRRRTGEDTEAFF. CDR3 DNA: TGCGCCAGCAGGCGGAGGACAGGGGAAGACACTGAAGCTTTCTTT.

This chain links TRBV18 with TRBJ2-5; 8 nucleotides align to TRBD1. The CDR3 is 14 residues long. The ends lost 8 bases at V and 3 bases at J; junction bases unmatched: 8. The germline gives CDR1 KGHSH, CDR2 LQKENI. Here the CDR3 reads CASLPTTGEETQYF. In nucleotides, the CDR3 is TGTGCCAGCCTCCCCACGACAGGGGAAGAGACCCAGTACTTC.

The chain couples TRBV19 to TRBJ2-7; no reliable D call. The CDR3 extends over 14 amino acids. From germline, CDR1 is LNHDA and CDR2 SQIVND (reference sequence). Between the trimmed V and J ends, which lost 4 bases and 2 bases, there was a span of 12 bases. The CDR3 nucleotides are TGTGCCAGTAGTAGGGCAGATTCGGCCTACGAGCAGTACTTC. This sequence encodes CASSRADSAYEQYF.

The chain is built from TRBV15 and TRBJ2-1, with TRBD2 identical over 9 bases. V trimming: 0 bases; J trimming: 6 bases; junction bases outside the gene matches: 9. CDR3 length equals 17 residues. Per germline, CDR1 LNHNV and CDR2 YYDKDF (reference sequence). The DNA for the CDR3 is TGTGCCACCAGCAGAGATCGGATAGCGGGAGAGACCAATGAGCAGTTCTTC. Translation: CATSRDRIAGETNEQFF.

The rearrangement joins TRBV6-1 to TRBJ1-1; D is unclear. CDR1 and CDR2 (germline): MNHNS, SASEGT. The V end lost 1 base, the J end lost 7 bases, and 10 bases lay between the germline ends. The CDR3 covers 13 residues. In DNA form, the CDR3 reads TGTGCCAGCAGTGAAGGAGGTTGGGTTGAAGCTTTCTTT. Translated, it gives CASSEGGWVEAFF.

The V gene is TRBV27, the J gene TRBJ2-7; 7 bases are shared with TRBD1. The CDR3 extends over 12 amino acids. Germline V gene lookup returns CDR1 MNHEY and CDR2 SMNVEV (reference sequence). With V trimmed by 8 bases and J by 2 bases, 3 bases remained unmatched. The CDR3 region has the DNA TGTGCCAGCCGACAGGGACCCTACGAGCAGTACTTC. It codes for CASRQGPYEQYF.

Of note for this clone: Sequence at one end of the junction differs from germline and may be a read error. V and J are TRBV18 and TRBJ2-1; 9 bases map to TRBD2. This CDR3 is built from 15 residues. CDR1 is KGHSH, CDR2 LQKENI, per germline. The CDR3 region has the DNA TGTGCCAACTCACTGGGACTAGCCGATAACAATGAGCAGTTCTTC. Translated, it gives CANSLGLADNNEQFF.

As for this clone: At one of its ends the junction is not consistent with the germline gene, which may arise from a read error. The rearrangement uses TRBV7-7 and TRBJ2-5, with 7 bases aligning to TRBD1. This CDR3 spans 14 amino acids. Germline CDR1 SSHAT, CDR2 FNYEAQ (reference sequence). CDR3 bases: TGTGCTAGCAGCGAAGGGACAGTCCAAGAGACCCAGTACTTC. Protein: CASSEGTVQETQYF.

This clone has a handful of counts. This rearrangement joins TRBV12-3 or TRBV12-4 to TRBJ2-2; D is unresolved. V lost 5 bases, J lost 2 bases, and 6 bases lay in between. The CDR3 spans 13 residues. CDR3 in DNA: TGTGCCAGCAGTCCAATTAACACCGGGGAGCTGTTTTTT. It encodes CASSPINTGELFF.

This chain uses TRBV5-1 with TRBJ1-2; 11 bases fit TRBD1. The CDR3 covers 14 residues. The junction had 6 bases not matched to a gene; V was cut back by 4 bases and J by 7 bases. Germline CDR1 reads SGHRS; CDR2 reads YFSETQ. For the CDR3, the DNA is TGCGCCAGCAGCCTGGACAGGGGGCGGGGTGGCTACACCTTC. Amino acids: CASSLDRGRGGYTF.

V gene TRBV19 combines with J gene TRBJ2-3; a possible D gene is TRBD1 (7 bases). The CDR3 contains 13 residues. The germline V gene encodes CDR1 LNHDA and CDR2 SQIVND (reference sequence). Trimming took off 4 bases at V and 3 bases at J, with 8 bases between the two ends. CDR3 coding DNA: TGTGCCAGTAGTACAGGGGGGACAGATACGCAGTATTTT. It translates to CASSTGGTDTQYF. Based on the CDR3 plus reference TRBV19 and TRBJ2-3, the full variable domain is DGGITQSPKYLFRKEGQNVTLSCEQNLNHDAMYWYRQDPGQGLRLIYYSQIVNDFQKGDIAEGYSVSREKKESFPLTVTSAQKNPTAFYLCASSTGGTDTQYFGPGTRLTVL.

The chain links TRBV7-9 to TRBJ2-1; possibly TRBD1 for D (6 bases). The V end lost 1 base, the J end lost 1 base, and 11 bases lay between the germline ends. CDR1 and CDR2 (germline): SEHNR, FQNEAQ (reference sequence). The CDR3 sequence is 16 residues long. The CDR3 bases are TGTGCCAGCAGCTTAGAACCCACAGGGTCCTACAATGAGCAGTTCTTC. It codes for CASSLEPTGSYNEQFF.

This sequence joins TRBV4-3 and TRBJ2-3; D not certain. This CDR3 region has 14 residues. The V and J ends lost 4 bases and 2 bases respectively, with 10 bases between them. Germline CDR1 and CDR2: LGHNA and YSLEER. The CDR3 protein is CASSPSVVTDTQYF. In DNA form, the CDR3 reads TGCGCCAGCAGCCCCTCGGTCGTCACAGATACGCAGTATTTT.

This clone was recorded once. V usage is TRBV9 and J usage is TRBJ2-1; 8 bases agree with TRBD2. Germline trimming cut 4 bases from V and 6 bases from J; bases unmatched to any gene: 9. CDR3 size: 15 residues. Germline V gives CDR1 SGDLS, CDR2 YYNGEE. CDR3 amino acids: CASSPTGGAVNEQFF. The DNA of the CDR3 is TGTGCCAGCAGCCCCACCGGGGGGGCCGTCAATGAGCAGTTCTTC.

Only a few counts were recorded for this clone. The V gene is TRBV5-1, the J gene TRBJ2-7; D possibly corresponds to TRBD1 (6 bases). V was pared by 3 bases and J by 0 bases, with 13 bases between. CDR3 length equals 15 residues. CDR1 is SGHRS and CDR2 is YFSETQ in the germline V gene. CDR3: CASSWGQGNSYEQYF. The CDR3 bases are TGCGCCAGCAGCTGGGGGCAGGGGAACTCCTACGAGCAGTACTTC.

This chain joins TRBV7-8 and TRBJ2-5, with D unresolved. The CDR3 length is 13 residues. Germline-derived CDR1 and CDR2 are SGHVS and FQNEAQ. Between the trimmed V and J ends, which lost 1 base and 1 base, there was a span of 4 bases. CDR3 amino acids: CASSLGPQETQYF. The CDR3 bases are TGTGCCAGCAGCTTAGGGCCCCAAGAGACCCAGTACTTC.